This entry concerns a single TCR beta chain. Its antigen is currently unknown. This specimen comes from a study of molecular identifiers for immune sequencing clone quantification. Study-level results: Spiked Jurkat TCR RNA equivalent to one cell reportedly surfaced among some 1 million naive cells. Highly expanded clone sizes could be underestimated by identical TCR molecules sharing a barcode.

A single record per CDR3 protein comes from TCRdb applying MiXCR to the PCR reads. Of about half a million distinct CDR3 sequences in the sample, roughly 26% were seen once. For naive CD8 T cells, sorting used the CD8+CD4-CCR7+CD45RA+ phenotype. Germline V gene lookup returns CDR1 LNHNV and CDR2 YYDKDF (reference sequence). V was pared by 3 bases and J by 0 bases, with 5 bases of the junction left unmatched. The CDR3 contains 17 residues. The material sequenced was naive CD8+ T cells from blood, with Jurkat cell RNA spiked in. Documented subset: FACS-sorted CD8+CD4-CCR7+CD45RA+ naive T cells. The clonotype originates from a human donor in good health. Some libraries in this study had Jurkat cell RNA spiked in. The gene calls are TRBV15 and TRBJ2-4; 10 bases map to TRBD1. CDR3 sequence reads: CATSRDRGELAKNIQYF. CDR3 bases: TGTGCCACCAGCAGGGACAGGGGGGAATTAGCCAAAAACATTCAGTACTTC.